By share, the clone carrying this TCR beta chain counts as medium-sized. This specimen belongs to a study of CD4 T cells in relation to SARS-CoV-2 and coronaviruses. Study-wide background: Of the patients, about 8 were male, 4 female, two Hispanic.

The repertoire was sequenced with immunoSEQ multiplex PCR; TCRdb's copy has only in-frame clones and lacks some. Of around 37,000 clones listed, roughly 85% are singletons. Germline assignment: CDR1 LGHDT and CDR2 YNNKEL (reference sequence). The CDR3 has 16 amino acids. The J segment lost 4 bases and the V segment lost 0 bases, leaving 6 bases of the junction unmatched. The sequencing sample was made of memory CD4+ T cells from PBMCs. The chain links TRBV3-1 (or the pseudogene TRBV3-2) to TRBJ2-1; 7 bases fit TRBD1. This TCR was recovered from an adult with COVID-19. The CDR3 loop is CASSQDVPGGYNEQFF. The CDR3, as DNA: TGTGCCAGCAGCCAAGATGTGCCAGGGGGTTACAATGAGCAGTTCTTC.